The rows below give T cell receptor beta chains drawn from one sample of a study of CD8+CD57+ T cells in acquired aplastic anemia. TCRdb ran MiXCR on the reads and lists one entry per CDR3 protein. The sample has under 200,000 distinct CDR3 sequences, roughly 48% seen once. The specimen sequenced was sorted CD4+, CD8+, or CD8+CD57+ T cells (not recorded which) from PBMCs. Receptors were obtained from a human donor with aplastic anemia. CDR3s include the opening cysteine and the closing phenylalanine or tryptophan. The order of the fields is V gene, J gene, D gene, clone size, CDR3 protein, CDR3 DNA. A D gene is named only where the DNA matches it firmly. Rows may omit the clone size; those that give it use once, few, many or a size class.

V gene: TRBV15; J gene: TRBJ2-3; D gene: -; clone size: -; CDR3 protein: CATSSSRAGTDTQYF; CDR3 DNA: TGTGCCACCAGCTCGAGTCGGGCAGGCACAGATACGCAGTATTTT
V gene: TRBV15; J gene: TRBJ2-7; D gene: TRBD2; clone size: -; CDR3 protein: CATSIGRAVSYEQYF; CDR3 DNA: TGTGCCACCAGTATCGGGAGGGCCGTGTCCTACGAGCAGTACTTC
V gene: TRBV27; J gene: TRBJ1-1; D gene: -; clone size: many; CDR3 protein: CASRGRKGNTEAFF; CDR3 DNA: TGTGCCAGCAGGGGACGGAAAGGGAACACTGAAGCTTTCTTT
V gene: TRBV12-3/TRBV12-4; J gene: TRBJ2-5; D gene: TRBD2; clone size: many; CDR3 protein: CASSPPGGGRGTQYF; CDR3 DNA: TGTGCCAGCAGTCCCCCGGGGGGGGGCAGGGGGACCCAGTACTTC
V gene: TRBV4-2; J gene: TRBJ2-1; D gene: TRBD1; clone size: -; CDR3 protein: CASSAFRQGRLNEQFF; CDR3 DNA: TGTGCCAGCAGCGCCTTTCGACAGGGTAGACTGAATGAGCAGTTCTTC
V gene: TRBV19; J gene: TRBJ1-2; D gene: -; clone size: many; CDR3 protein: CASSMGGISYGYTF; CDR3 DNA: TGTGCCAGTAGTATGGGAGGGATCTCCTATGGCTACACCTTC
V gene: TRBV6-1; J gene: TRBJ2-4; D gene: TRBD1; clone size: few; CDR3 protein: CASSLRTGGFDIQYF; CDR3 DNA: TGTGCCAGCAGTCTCAGGACAGGGGGCTTTGACATTCAGTACTTC
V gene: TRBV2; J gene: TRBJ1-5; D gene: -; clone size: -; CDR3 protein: CASQRTGLDQPQHF; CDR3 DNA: TGTGCCAGCCAGAGGACGGGTCTTGATCAGCCCCAGCATTTT
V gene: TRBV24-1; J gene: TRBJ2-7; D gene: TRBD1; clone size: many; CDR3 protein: CATSEPGTALQYF; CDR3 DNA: TGTGCCACCAGTGAACCCGGGACAGCTTTGCAGTACTTC
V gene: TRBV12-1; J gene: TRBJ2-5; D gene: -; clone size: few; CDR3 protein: CASSSPQVLVQETQYF; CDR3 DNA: TGTGCCAGCAGCTCCCCCCAGGTGCTCGTCCAAGAGACCCAGTACTTC
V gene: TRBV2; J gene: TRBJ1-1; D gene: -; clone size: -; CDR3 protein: CASSGTLEAFF; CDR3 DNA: TGTGCCAGCAGTGGGACCCTGGAAGCTTTCTTT